A selection of T cell receptor beta chains follows, all from one sample in a study of blood T cell repertoires in COVID-19. Method: immunoSEQ multiplex PCR; TCRdb's copy keeps in-frame clones and lacks some. The sample consists of 100,000 to 150,000 clones, about four fifths of them appearing once. Sequenced: peripheral blood. The receptors shown here come from a man aged 35 to 55 with active or convalescent COVID-19. CDR3s leave out the opening cysteine and the closing phenylalanine or tryptophan. Size is omitted from some rows. Given values are once, few, many or a class for expanded clones.

CDR3 protein: ASSLVGGARQPQH
J gene: TRBJ1-5
V gene: TRBV7-2
clone size: .

CDR3 protein: ASSPGTPGDEKLF
J gene: TRBJ1-4
V gene: TRBV18
clone size: .

CDR3 protein: ASSLTGGSYNSPLH
J gene: TRBJ1-6
V gene: TRBV7-2
clone size: .

CDR3 protein: ASSSRLAGVYEQY
J gene: TRBJ2-7
V gene: TRBV11-2
clone size: .

CDR3 protein: ASTDGQGGTDTQY
J gene: TRBJ2-3
V gene: TRBV6-5
clone size: .

CDR3 protein: ATSRDSGSGGTEAF
J gene: TRBJ1-1
V gene: TRBV15
clone size: .

CDR3 protein: ASSSGDYNEQF
J gene: TRBJ2-1
V gene: TRBV9
clone size: .

CDR3 protein: ASSLSQLNTEAF
J gene: TRBJ1-1
V gene: TRBV3-1/TRBV3-2
clone size: .

CDR3 protein: ASSPGQGGVGTDTQY
J gene: TRBJ2-3
V gene: TRBV24-1
clone size: .

CDR3 protein: ASSDRGAGNTIY
J gene: TRBJ1-3
V gene: TRBV9
clone size: .

CDR3 protein: ASSLGGHSTQETQY
J gene: TRBJ2-5
V gene: TRBV11-2
clone size: .

CDR3 protein: ASSVGLAGDTGELF
J gene: TRBJ2-2
V gene: TRBV9
clone size: .

CDR3 protein: ASSDLTGGINTGELF
J gene: TRBJ2-2
V gene: TRBV7-3
clone size: .

CDR3 protein: ASSSGLAGGPQY
J gene: TRBJ2-7
V gene: TRBV11-1
clone size: .

CDR3 protein: ASSSTSGTPTQQY
J gene: TRBJ2-7
V gene: TRBV9
clone size: once

CDR3 protein: ASRSVSGGHNEKLF
J gene: TRBJ1-4
V gene: TRBV2
clone size: few

CDR3 protein: ARIRDRGPDYEQY
J gene: TRBJ2-7
V gene: TRBV21-1
clone size: .

CDR3 protein: ASSSGRGHYGYT
J gene: TRBJ1-2
V gene: TRBV3-1/TRBV3-2
clone size: .

CDR3 protein: ASSSQGLSDTQY
J gene: TRBJ2-3
V gene: TRBV7-3
clone size: .

CDR3 protein: VSSQSVQLRGEQY
J gene: TRBJ2-7
V gene: TRBV4-3
clone size: .

CDR3 protein: ASSLDGTNQETQY
J gene: TRBJ2-5
V gene: TRBV5-1
clone size: .

CDR3 protein: ASSLVGGGGNTIY
J gene: TRBJ1-3
V gene: TRBV11-2
clone size: .

CDR3 protein: ASTRQTSGNREQY
J gene: TRBJ2-7
V gene: TRBV6-5
clone size: .

CDR3 protein: ASSVEQGITEAF
J gene: TRBJ1-1
V gene: TRBV5-1
clone size: .